The 28 T cell receptor beta chains below all came from one sample that was sequenced in a study of T cell responses to AZD1222 COVID-19 vaccine. Here immunoSEQ multiplex PCR was the method, and the copy in TCRdb shows in-frame clones only, minus some. The sample records 200,000 to 250,000 clones, about 94% being singletons. This specimen consisted of peripheral blood, obtained 28 days after the second dose of the MenACWY control vaccine. The receptor set was obtained from an adult who received the MenACWY meningococcal vaccine as a control.

The chain employs TRBV9 and TRBJ2-3; TRBD1 is a possible D gene (6 bases). Between the trimmed V and J ends, which lost 4 bases and 7 bases, there was a span of 7 bases. Looked up from germline, CDR1 is SGDLS and CDR2 is YYNGEE. The CDR3 runs to 11 residues. CDR3 in DNA: TGTGCCAGCAGCACAGGGAATACGCAGTATTTT. This gives the protein CASSTGNTQYF.

This clone showed up just once. This chain joins TRBV14 and TRBJ2-1, with D hard to call. The germline V gene has CDR1 SGHDN and CDR2 FVKESK. Trimming took off 4 bases at V and 9 bases at J, with 22 bases between the two ends. This CDR3 has 16 residues. CDR3 sequence: CASSRVGPRRVGEQFF. For the CDR3, the DNA is TGTGCCAGCAGCCGAGTCGGACCTCGTAGAGTGGGTGAGCAGTTCTTC.

V gene TRBV28 combines with J gene TRBJ1-4, with 10 positions matching TRBD1. After removal of 5 bases from V and 10 bases from J, the junction contained 10 bases not matched to a gene. The CDR3 consists of 15 residues. The germline gives CDR1 MDHEN, CDR2 SYDVKM. The CDR3 DNA reads as TGTGCCAGCAGTCCTTCCGGGACAGGGGACGGAAAACTGTTTTTT. Translating gives CASSPSGTGDGKLFF.

The chain recombines TRBV28 with TRBJ2-7, with 8 bases lining up with TRBD1. Germline loops: CDR1 MDHEN, CDR2 SYDVKM. This CDR3 is 13 amino acids long. J was trimmed by 7 bases and V by 11 bases; bases with no gene match: 13. CDR3 DNA sequence: TGTGCCGGGCGGACCGGGACAGGAGGGGAGCAGTACTTC. It encodes CAGRTGTGGEQYF.

This chain links TRBV5-1 with TRBJ2-5; D unresolved. The CDR3 length is 12 residues. V lost 9 bases to trimming and J lost 5 bases, with 14 bases between them. Germline-derived CDR1 and CDR2 are SGHRS and YFSETQ. CDR3 sequence: CATTDGGETQYF. The CDR3 coding sequence is TGCGCCACTACGGACGGCGGCGAGACCCAGTACTTC.

For the CDR3, the DNA is TGTGCCAGCAGCTTGTCTAGCGGGGAATACGAGCAGTACTTC. This sequence encodes CASSLSSGEYEQYF. The rearrangement uses TRBV7-9 and TRBJ2-7; 9 bases line up with TRBD2. Losses at the gene ends were 3 bases for V and 4 bases for J; bases not matched to a gene: 4. The germline gives CDR1 SEHNR, CDR2 FQNEAQ (reference sequence). The CDR3 extends over 14 amino acids.

V and J are TRBV12-3 or TRBV12-4 and TRBJ1-5; D is unclear. Deletions cut 1 base from V and 5 bases from J, with 3 bases between. The CDR3 runs to 12 residues. CDR3 sequence reads: CASSLGDQPQHF. The DNA of the CDR3 is TGTGCCAGCAGTTTAGGCGATCAGCCCCAGCATTTT.

V gene TRBV21-1 combines with J gene TRBJ2-7; the table gives TRBD1 as D, unverified against the DNA. TRBV21-1 is deemed a pseudogene. The CDR3 has 16 residues. The CDR3 sequence: CASSNVAQGPNYEQYF. DNA of the CDR3: TGTGCCAGCAGCAACGTTGCCCAGGGTCCCAACTACGAGCAGTACTTC.

This chain joins TRBV5-6 and TRBJ1-1; D uncertain. The CDR3 runs to 13 residues. Germline V gene data show CDR1 as SGHDT and CDR2 as YYEEEE. The V gene lost 4 bases and the J gene lost 8 bases, with 15 bases spanning the gap. The CDR3, as DNA: TGTGCCAGCAGCCCCGGGAGGGTTGCCGAAGCTTTCTTT. The encoded protein is CASSPGRVAEAFF.

The V and J genes are TRBV6-5 and TRBJ2-3, with D unresolved. Germline V gene sequence: CDR1 MNHEY, CDR2 SVGAGI. V lost 4 bases and J 1 base, leaving 12 bases between the germline ends. The CDR3 sequence is 15 residues long. CDR3 in amino acids: CASSSRPIRTDTQYF. CDR3 DNA: TGTGCCAGCAGTTCTCGGCCTATCCGCACAGATACGCAGTATTTT.

The genes are TRBV5-6 and TRBJ2-3; TRBD2 matches 9 bases. Trimming removed 4 bases from V and 2 bases from J; junction bases left unmatched: 11. Germline CDR1 SGHDT, CDR2 YYEEEE. The CDR3 sequence is 17 residues long. The CDR3 DNA sequence: TGTGCCAGCAGCCCAAATAGCGGGAGCTTTCCCACAGATACGCAGTATTTT. Its translation is CASSPNSGSFPTDTQYF.

The chain uses TRBV2 and TRBJ2-2; 7 bases line up with TRBD2. The junction had 15 bases not matched to a gene; V was cut back by 7 bases and J by 7 bases. The germline CDR1 and CDR2 sequences are SNHLY and FYNNEI. The CDR3 runs 16 residues. This CDR3 reads CASTGLVAASGGELFF. For the CDR3, the DNA is TGTGCCAGCACTGGACTAGTTGCGGCCTCCGGCGGGGAGCTGTTTTTT.

The chain has TRBV5-1 and TRBJ1-4; 8 positions agree with TRBD1. V shed 4 bases and J 5 bases; nucleotides not matched to a gene: 10. CDR3 size: 16 residues. The germline gives CDR1 SGHRS, CDR2 YFSETQ. CDR3 sequence: CASSDRPTGGNEKLFF. The CDR3 coding sequence is TGCGCCAGCAGCGACCGCCCTACAGGGGGGAATGAAAAACTGTTTTTT.

The rearrangement uses TRBV24-1 and TRBJ2-1; D might be TRBD2 (6 bases). Germline CDR1 KGHDR, CDR2 SFDVKD. V was clipped by 2 bases and J by 4 bases, with 14 bases between them. This CDR3 is 16 amino acids long. CDR3 DNA: TGTGCCACCAGTGATTCTGCCGGGAGTGCATACAATGAGCAGTTCTTC. Translating gives CATSDSAGSAYNEQFF.

The chain has TRBV7-2 and TRBJ1-4; possible D gene TRBD1, 5 bases. Looked up from germline, CDR1 is SGHTA and CDR2 is FQGNSA. Trimming took 0 bases from V and 0 from J, leaving 8 bases between them. The CDR3 contains 16 residues. CDR3 DNA sequence: TGTGCCAGCAGCTTAGCCGGGGGAGCAACTAATGAAAAACTGTTTTTT. Translation gives CASSLAGGATNEKLFF.

J is TRBJ2-7 and V is TRBV9; the D is unclear. The CDR3 contains 15 residues. The germline gives CDR1 SGDLS, CDR2 YYNGEE. The ends were cut back, 3 bases at V and 5 bases at J, with 18 bases in the middle. CDR3 DNA sequence: TGTGCCAGCAGCGGGGGTGAGGCCGGTGTCAACGAGCAGTACTTC. Translating gives CASSGGEAGVNEQYF.

The rearrangement uses TRBV28 and TRBJ2-2, with 7 bases fitting TRBD2. J was trimmed by 7 bases and V by 2 bases; bases with no gene match: 7. The CDR3 length is 15 residues. Looked up from germline, CDR1 is MDHEN and CDR2 is SYDVKM. As DNA, the CDR3 is TGTGCCAGCAGTTTAGAGGGAGGGCAAAGCGGGGAGCTGTTTTTT. Its protein product is CASSLEGGQSGELFF.

V usage is TRBV6-5 and J usage is TRBJ1-6; D might be TRBD1 (6 bases). Trimming cost V 6 bases and J 10 bases, with 16 bases left between them. From germline, CDR1 is MNHEY and CDR2 SVGAGI. The CDR3 runs to 14 residues. This CDR3 reads CASSVQGRGSPLHF. CDR3 nucleotides: TGTGCCAGCAGCGTACAGGGAAGAGGCTCACCCCTCCACTTT.

The V gene is TRBV9, the J gene TRBJ2-3, with a tentative D call TRBD2 (5 bases). V lost 0 bases and J 10 bases, leaving 12 bases between the germline ends. This CDR3 has 13 amino acids. Looked up from germline, CDR1 is SGDLS and CDR2 is YYNGEE. This chain's CDR3 is CASSVAWSGSQYF. As DNA, the CDR3 is TGTGCCAGCAGCGTAGCTTGGAGCGGTTCGCAGTATTTT.

The J gene is TRBJ2-3, the V gene TRBV9, with a tentative D call TRBD1 (6 bases). The CDR3 consists of 15 residues. Trimming pared 4 bases from V and 1 base from J, leaving 13 bases between. Germline V CDR1 and CDR2: SGDLS, YYNGEE. The CDR3 spells CASSPTGLRTDTQYF. Written as DNA, the CDR3 is TGTGCCAGCAGCCCTACAGGGTTACGCACAGATACGCAGTATTTT.

The chain carries TRBV6-4 and TRBJ2-7; the match to TRBD2 covers 12 bases. The junction had 5 bases not matched to a gene; V was cut back by 5 bases and J by 0 bases. The CDR3 is made up of 16 amino acids. The germline gives CDR1 MRHNA, CDR2 SNTAGT. The CDR3 spells CASSYGLAGSSYEQYF. CDR3 nucleotides: TGTGCCAGCAGTTACGGACTAGCGGGGAGCTCCTACGAGCAGTACTTC.

The chain uses TRBV18 and TRBJ2-2; 9 bases line up with TRBD2. Germline V gives CDR1 KGHSH, CDR2 LQKENI. With V trimmed by 6 bases and J by 5 bases, 10 bases remained unmatched. This CDR3 has 16 amino acids. The CDR3 DNA sequence: TGTGCCAGCTCGACCATGGTAGCGGGGGAAACCGGGGAGCTGTTTTTT. Protein product: CASSTMVAGETGELFF. Combining the CDR3 with reference TRBV18 and TRBJ2-2 gives the whole variable domain NAGVMQNPRHLVRRRGQEARLRCSPMKGHSHVYWYRQLPEEGLKFMVYLQKENIIDESGMPKERFSAEFPKEGPSILRIQQVVRGDSAAYFCASSTMVAGETGELFFGEGSRLTVL.

The CDR3 DNA reads TGTGCCAGCAGCCCAGACAGATCCTACGAGCAGTACTTC. It translates to CASSPDRSYEQYF. This chain links TRBV5-4 with TRBJ2-7; D perhaps matches TRBD1 (5 bases). The CDR3 is 13 residues long. The ends were cut back, 4 bases at V and 1 base at J, with 9 bases in the middle. The germline gives CDR1 SGHNT, CDR2 YYREEE (reference sequence).

The chain couples TRBV28 to TRBJ1-5; no firm D call. CDR1 MDHEN and CDR2 SYDVKM come from the germline V gene. CDR3 size: 14 residues. Trimming took 1 base from V and 3 from J, leaving 7 bases between them. Here the CDR3 DNA reads TGTGCCAGCAGTTTATCCCGGATCAATCAGCCCCAGCATTTT. Protein product: CASSLSRINQPQHF.

The chain couples TRBV5-4 to TRBJ2-7; 8 nucleotides agree with TRBD1. Trimming took 0 bases from V and 3 from J; bases not matched to a gene: 8. CDR1 is SGHNT and CDR2 is YYREEE in the germline V gene (reference sequence). The CDR3 loop spans 16 amino acids. CDR3 protein: CASSLGGQVGVYEQYF. The DNA of the CDR3 is TGTGCCAGCAGCTTGGGGGGACAGGTAGGGGTCTACGAGCAGTACTTC.

The chain combines TRBV9 with TRBJ1-6; D possibly corresponds to TRBD1 (6 bases). CDR1 and CDR2 (germline): SGDLS, YYNGEE. V was clipped by 3 bases and J by 7 bases, with 11 bases between them. There are 14 residues in the CDR3. The DNA of the CDR3 is TGTGCCAGCAGCGGAGGACAGATCAATTCACCCCTCCACTTT. It yields the protein CASSGGQINSPLHF. The full variable domain, completed using reference TRBV9 and TRBJ1-6, is DSGVTQTPKHLITATGQRVTLRCSPRSGDLSVYWYQQSLDQGLQFLIQYYNGEERAKGNILERFSAQQFPDLHSELNLSSLELGDSALYFCASSGGQINSPLHFGNGTRLTVT.

The chain links TRBV2 to TRBJ1-1; 7 bases agree with TRBD1. With V trimmed by 7 bases and J by 7 bases, 9 bases remained unmatched. The CDR3 covers 13 residues. Germline V gene lookup returns CDR1 SNHLY and CDR2 FYNNEI. The DNA for the CDR3 is TGTGCCAGCACCCGACAGGGAGTAGGTGAAGCTTTCTTT. Encoded protein: CASTRQGVGEAFF.

The CDR3 region is CASSIKAGDTDTQYF. In nucleotides, the CDR3 is TGTGCCAGTAGTATAAAAGCGGGGGATACAGATACGCAGTATTTT. This chain connects TRBV19 to TRBJ2-3; 8 nucleotides align to TRBD2. Trimming removed 2 bases from V and 3 bases from J; junction bases left unmatched: 4. The CDR3 contains 15 residues. Per germline, CDR1 LNHDA and CDR2 SQIVND (reference sequence).